In its sample, the clone carrying this T cell receptor beta chain is medium-sized. Its matching antigen is unknown. This CDR3 has 14 residues. Germline lookup yields CDR1 LNHDA and CDR2 SQIVND (reference sequence). Trimming left V 6 bases short and J 4 bases short, with 14 bases between. This record belongs to a study of vaccination and CD4 T cells after COVID-19. Treatment denoted: roughly ten-day PBMC culture with coronavirus spike peptide pools or control peptides (ViraFEST assay). Cultured CD4+ T-cell DNA underwent Oncomine TCR Beta short-read sequencing. In TCRdb, the PCR reads were re-called with MiXCR into one record per CDR3 protein. The data show 10,000 to 12,000 distinct CDR3 sequences, just under 75% seen once.

Material: CD4+ T cells from blood, cultured in vitro. This TCR came from a human donor who had recovered from COVID-19. The rearrangement links TRBV19 to TRBJ2-3; maybe TRBD2 (6 bases). The CDR3 loop is CASRLAPNADTQYF. Written as DNA, the CDR3 is TGTGCCAGTAGGCTAGCGCCGAACGCAGATACGCAGTATTTT. Full variable domain (missing parts from reference TRBV19 and TRBJ2-3): DGGITQSPKYLFRKEGQNVTLSCEQNLNHDAMYWYRQDPGQGLRLIYYSQIVNDFQKGDIAEGYSVSREKKESFPLTVTSAQKNPTAFYLCASRLAPNADTQYFGPGTRLTVL.